Listed here is a single T cell receptor beta chain. Its specificity is not known. Within the sample, other DNA sequences also encode this same CDR3. These data come from a study of shared clonotypes between healthy human individuals. General observations from the study: Apart from blood, nothing was sampled; tissue repertoires likely differ. The sharing of 5% to 5.5% of naive CD4 clonotypes was seen across a few donors.

This CDR3 region has 12 residues. CDR1 is SGHNT, CDR2 YYREEE, per germline (reference sequence). Trimming left V 4 bases short and J 5 bases short, with 9 bases between. The repertoire was sequenced with immunoSEQ multiplex PCR; TCRdb's copy has only in-frame clones and lacks some. The sample records 1.6 million or so clones, roughly 97% being singletons. The chain joins TRBV5-4 to TRBJ1-1; D not certain. The sample comprised naive CD4+ T cells sorted from blood. As for subset: CD45RA+ positively selected. The origin of this receptor is a man aged 25 to 40 in good health. For the CDR3, the DNA is TGTGCCAGCAGCCTGCCTGGTACTGAAGCTTTCTTT. Protein product: CASSLPGTEAFF.